One and the same sample provided the 18 T cell receptor beta chains below, sequenced in a study of monozygotic twins with inflammatory bowel disease. TCRdb re-called the 5' RACE reads and catalogs CDR3 proteins one per entry, DNA excluded. In all, the sample yields some 450,000 distinct CDR3 sequences. Sequencing was done on a sample of blood. The receptor set was obtained from a human donor with ulcerative colitis or Crohn's disease, or a healthy co-twin of an affected twin (not recorded which).

The rearrangement joins TRBV20-1 to TRBJ2-3; TCRdb returns TRBD2, unconfirmable since there is no DNA. The CDR3 consists of 16 residues. Germline CDR1 DFQATT, CDR2 SNEGSKA (reference sequence). This CDR3 reads CSASGTSGAPTDTQYF.

V and J are TRBV20-1 and TRBJ1-5; TCRdb outputs TRBD1, but without DNA this stays unchecked. This CDR3 has 15 residues. Germline-derived CDR1 and CDR2 are DFQATT and SNEGSKA (reference sequence). CDR3 amino acids: CSASPGQGGGQPQHF.

The V and J genes are TRBV7-8 and TRBJ1-5. The germline gives CDR1 SGHVS, CDR2 FQNEAQ. The CDR3 runs 17 residues. CDR3 residues: CASSLGSGSYSNQPQHF.

This chain connects TRBV7-9 to TRBJ1-1. This CDR3 has 14 residues. Germline CDR1 and CDR2: SEHNR and FQNEAQ (reference sequence). The CDR3 sequence is CASSLGNRNTEAFF.

J is TRBJ2-2 and V is TRBV7-3; as DNA is missing, the TRBD1 call by TCRdb cannot be tested. Germline CDR1 SGHTA, CDR2 FQGTGA. The CDR3 is 12 residues long. This CDR3 reads CATGGGGGELFF.

The chain couples TRBV3-1 to TRBJ2-7; without DNA, the TCRdb call of TRBD2 cannot be checked. In germline, CDR1 is LGHDT, CDR2 YNNKEL (reference sequence). The CDR3 is 13 amino acids. This CDR3 reads CASSQGLHDEQYF.

The V gene is TRBV12-3 or TRBV12-4, the J gene TRBJ2-1; lacking DNA, the TRBD2 call made by TCRdb goes unchecked. CDR3 length: 15 residues. CDR3 residues: CASSLPSSGGNEQFF.

The V call is TRBV10-3, the J call TRBJ2-3; TCRdb reports TRBD2, a call that lacks DNA to check it against. The CDR3 sequence is 14 residues long. CDR1 is ENHRY and CDR2 is SYGVKD in the germline V gene. CDR3 protein: CAISELAETDTQYF.

V usage is TRBV12-3 or TRBV12-4 and J usage is TRBJ1-1. The CDR3 covers 14 residues. The CDR3 region is CASATEVRNTEAFF.

The chain links TRBV9 to TRBJ1-2; TCRdb picks TRBD1, but there is no DNA to check that call. CDR3 length: 14 residues. Per germline, CDR1 SGDLS and CDR2 YYNGEE. This CDR3 reads CASTPRDPLYGYTF.

V gene TRBV29-1 combines with J gene TRBJ2-7; the D call from TCRdb, TRBD2, cannot be confirmed without DNA. Germline V gene data show CDR1 as SQVTM and CDR2 as ANQGSEA. The CDR3 is 12 residues long. CDR3 sequence: CSVRTSSDEQYF.

This chain links TRBV4-3 with TRBJ2-6. The CDR3 is 18 amino acids. Per germline, CDR1 LGHNA and CDR2 YSLEER. CDR3 protein: CASSHEIDPAPGANVLTF.

V gene TRBV15 combines with J gene TRBJ1-1. This CDR3 has 13 amino acids. The germline V gene has CDR1 LNHNV and CDR2 YYDKDF (reference sequence). The CDR3 loop is CATGRSRATEAFF.

The V gene is TRBV18, the J gene TRBJ2-7; the D call from TCRdb, TRBD2, cannot be confirmed without DNA. Germline CDR1 and CDR2: KGHSH and LQKENI. The CDR3 has 16 amino acids. The CDR3 is CASSPDHPSGVYEQYF.

This rearrangement joins TRBV7-2 to TRBJ1-4; the D call of TRBD1 rests on TCRdb alone, since no DNA is present to check it. The CDR3 sequence is 13 residues long. The germline V gene encodes CDR1 SGHTA and CDR2 FQGNSA. CDR3 in amino acids: CASSLPLNEKLFF.

The chain is built from TRBV4-2 and TRBJ2-4; TCRdb's assignment of TRBD2 cannot be checked, as there is no DNA. Germline V lookup: CDR1 LGHNA, CDR2 YNFKEQ. This CDR3 comprises 18 residues. This CDR3 reads CASSLDSGGALGKNIQYF.

The genes are TRBV14 and TRBJ1-1. Germline V gene data show CDR1 as SGHDN and CDR2 as FVKESK. CDR3 length: 13 residues. The CDR3 loop is CASSRSKNTEAFF.

The chain employs TRBV7-9 and TRBJ1-5. CDR1 SEHNR and CDR2 FQNEAQ come from the germline V gene (reference sequence). The CDR3 has 16 amino acids. The CDR3 loop reads CASSKGTSEGNQPQHF.